A single sample is the source of the 15 T cell receptor beta chains below, sequenced in a study of shared clonotypes between healthy human individuals. CD8 cells classed as naive were CD45RO-negative and positively selected for CCR7, excluding terminally differentiated effector memory CD45RA+ cells. The repertoire was sequenced with immunoSEQ multiplex PCR; TCRdb's copy has only in-frame clones and lacks some. The data hold around 2,000,000 clones, with roughly 95% observed a single time. The material sequenced was naive CD8+ T cells sorted from blood. Receptors originate from a man between 18 and 29 years old in good health.

The J gene is TRBJ2-1, the V gene TRBV7-6; 8 bases match TRBD1. Germline CDR1 is SGHVS and CDR2 is FNYEAQ. Trimming took 5 bases from V and 6 from J; bases not matched to a gene: 9. The CDR3 totals 15 residues. The CDR3 region is CASSLRTGLGNEQFF. CDR3 DNA sequence: TGTGCCAGCAGCCTCCGGACAGGGTTGGGCAATGAGCAGTTCTTC.

The gene calls are TRBV13 and TRBJ1-2, with a tentative D call TRBD1 (5 bases). V was shortened by 5 bases and J by 3 bases, with 16 bases between the two germline ends. The CDR3 has 15 amino acids. Per the germline V gene, CDR1 is PRHDT and CDR2 is FYEKMQ (reference sequence). The CDR3 reads CASSVRDGSHYGYTF. For the CDR3, the DNA is TGTGCCAGCAGCGTCCGGGACGGATCCCACTATGGCTACACCTTC.

V gene TRBV10-1 combines with J gene TRBJ2-4; 8 bases agree with TRBD1. CDR1 and CDR2 (germline): WNHNN, SYGVQD (reference sequence). This CDR3 is built from 16 residues. With 8 bases clipped from V and 0 bases from J, the junction kept 9 bases outside the gene matches. CDR3 residues: CASRKQGELAKNIQYF. The CDR3 region has the DNA TGCGCCAGCCGGAAACAGGGGGAACTAGCCAAAAACATTCAGTACTTC.

J is TRBJ1-5 and V is TRBV5-6, with D possibly TRBD1 on 6 matching bases. CDR1 and CDR2 (germline): SGHDT, YYEEEE. Trimming stripped 0 bases from V and 5 bases from J, with 12 bases between. The CDR3 consists of 15 residues. The chain's CDR3 is CASSLAIRGDQPQHF. In DNA, the CDR3 is TGTGCCAGCAGCTTGGCAATCAGGGGCGATCAGCCCCAGCATTTT.

This chain uses TRBV10-3 with TRBJ1-4; 9 bases map to TRBD1. J was trimmed by 5 bases and V by 3 bases; bases with no gene match: 4. CDR1 and CDR2 (germline): ENHRY, SYGVKD. The CDR3 spans 15 residues. CDR3 residues: CAISDMDRGNEKLFF. The CDR3 bases are TGTGCCATCAGTGATATGGACAGGGGCAATGAAAAACTGTTTTTT.

The rearrangement links TRBV7-9 to TRBJ1-2, with no clear D. V was shortened by 1 base and J by 4 bases, with 10 bases between the two germline ends. CDR1 and CDR2 from the germline V gene are SEHNR and FQNEAQ (reference sequence). The CDR3 is 14 residues long. Here the CDR3 DNA reads TGTGCCAGCAGCTTAGTTCTGGCGCGCTATGGCTACACCTTC. Translating gives CASSLVLARYGYTF.

Regarding this clone: Other DNA sequences of this sample code for an identical CDR3. The chain combines TRBV11-2 with TRBJ2-7; D is tentatively TRBD1 or TRBD2 (6 bases each). The germline V gene encodes CDR1 SGHAT and CDR2 FQNNGV. CDR3 size: 14 residues. V lost 7 bases, J lost 0 bases, and 13 bases lay in between. CDR3: CASTLGGPSYEQYF. CDR3 bases: TGTGCCAGCACCCTAGGGGGGCCCTCCTACGAGCAGTACTTC.

The chain recombines TRBV27 with TRBJ2-3; TRBD2 matches at 8 bases. Germline trimming cut 6 bases from V and 0 bases from J; bases unmatched to any gene: 8. Germline loops: CDR1 MNHEY, CDR2 SMNVEV (reference sequence). The CDR3 has 16 residues. Here the CDR3 DNA reads TGTGCCAGCAGCCAACTAGCGGTAGTTAGCACAGATACGCAGTATTTT. It is translated as CASSQLAVVSTDTQYF.

Note on this clone: This specimen includes other DNA sequences encoding the same CDR3. This rearrangement joins TRBV27 to TRBJ2-7, with no clear D. Deletions cut 2 bases from V and 0 bases from J, with 8 bases between. Germline V gene data show CDR1 as MNHEY and CDR2 as SMNVEV (reference sequence). The CDR3 has 14 amino acids. CDR3 sequence (DNA): TGTGCCAGCAGTTTAGGACGGAGCTCCTACGAGCAGTACTTC. It codes for CASSLGRSSYEQYF.

CDR3 loop: CASSLLQGSAGEQYF. DNA for the CDR3: TGTGCCAGCAGCCTGTTGCAGGGGTCGGCTGGCGAGCAGTACTTC. J is TRBJ2-7 and V is TRBV11-2; TRBD1 is a possible D gene (6 bases). The V end was cut by 5 bases, the J end by 6 bases, with 20 bases between. The CDR3 totals 15 residues. The germline gives CDR1 SGHAT, CDR2 FQNNGV.

This chain uses TRBV2 with TRBJ2-1, with D unclear. The CDR3 sequence is 15 residues long. Germline lookup yields CDR1 SNHLY and CDR2 FYNNEI. Trimming took 0 bases from V and 7 from J, leaving 13 bases between them. The CDR3 is CASSEAVLLNNEQFF. In DNA form, the CDR3 reads TGTGCCAGCAGTGAAGCGGTCTTATTGAATAATGAGCAGTTCTTC.

The CDR3 sequence is CASSQDDRDNTEAFF. The CDR3, as DNA: TGCGCCAGCAGCCAAGACGACCGGGACAATACTGAAGCTTTCTTT. The chain recombines TRBV4-3 with TRBJ1-1; D perhaps matches TRBD1 (6 bases). CDR3 length: 15 amino acids. Trimming removed 0 bases from V and 5 bases from J, with 13 bases in between. CDR1 is LGHNA, CDR2 YSLEER, per germline.

The chain uses TRBV4-1 and TRBJ2-7; the D gene is possibly TRBD1 (5 bases). The length of the CDR3 is 16 residues. The germline gives CDR1 MGHRA, CDR2 YSYEKL. Trimming cost V 0 bases and J 3 bases, with 15 bases left between them. The CDR3 region is CASSQELQGQYYEQYF. CDR3 coding DNA: TGCGCCAGCAGCCAAGAGTTGCAGGGTCAATACTACGAGCAGTACTTC.

This clone was seen a single time. V gene TRBV6-5 combines with J gene TRBJ2-1; 9 bases agree with TRBD2. V dropped 6 bases and J dropped 6; count of bases not matched to a gene: 6. CDR1 MNHEY and CDR2 SVGAGI come from the germline V gene. The CDR3 runs to 14 residues. This CDR3 is CASSRLAAGNEQFF. DNA of the CDR3: TGTGCCAGCAGCCGACTAGCGGCAGGCAATGAGCAGTTCTTC.

The chain couples TRBV19 to TRBJ2-2; 8 bases match TRBD1. The CDR3 runs 15 residues. Germline V lookup: CDR1 LNHDA, CDR2 SQIVND (reference sequence). Trimming cost V 5 bases and J 3 bases; bases outside gene matches: 5. CDR3 protein: CASSPDRGHTGELFF. Written as DNA, the CDR3 is TGTGCCAGTAGTCCCGACAGGGGACACACCGGGGAGCTGTTTTTT.